The clone carrying this TCR beta chain showed up many times. What it binds is unknown. These data originate in a study of CD8 T cells in ankylosing spondylitis. Study-wide results and limits: Reportedly, disease-linked clones are significantly enriched in ankylosing spondylitis patients' matched synovial fluid. Disease-associated clones were CD8+ and fairly uncommon in peripheral blood.

Making use of molecular barcodes, quantitative 5'-RACE generated TCR beta libraries. MiXCR was run by TCRdb on the 5' RACE reads, yielding one entry per CDR3 protein. The sample includes about 36,000 distinct CDR3 sequences, 8% to 13% seen only once; the top ten take around 21%. This CDR3 comprises 14 residues. Germline values: CDR1 SGHNT, CDR2 YYREEE (reference sequence). V lost 3 bases to trimming and J lost 3 bases; unmatched junction nucleotides: 6. The chain couples TRBV5-4 to TRBJ2-7; 7 bases match TRBD1. The TCR comes from a male donor with ankylosing spondylitis. Sequencing was carried out using synovial fluid, either unsorted or a sorted T cell fraction (not recorded which). CDR3 in DNA: TGTGCCAGCAGCTCAGGACAGGCTGACTACGAGCAGTACTTC. Translation: CASSSGQADYEQYF.